This passage covers 24 T cell receptor beta chains from one sample sequenced in a study of beta chain features in type 1 diabetes. Expressed TCRB transcripts were sequenced, since all the RNA that had been isolated was reverse transcribed. Assay: immunoSEQ multiplex PCR; the TCRdb copy retains only in-frame clones and omits some. The sample yields a few hundred thousand clones, about 30% seen once. Sequenced material: naive CD4+ T cells from blood. All receptors derive from a man aged 18 to 30 in good health.

This chain uses TRBV30 with TRBJ1-4; TRBD1 might be the D (5 bases). This CDR3 comprises 13 residues. With 0 bases removed from V and 8 bases from J, the gap between germline ends came to 10 bases. Germline V gene lookup returns CDR1 GTSNPN and CDR2 SVGIG (reference sequence). CDR3 protein: CAWSVRGAEKLFF. The CDR3 DNA reads as TGTGCCTGGAGTGTACGAGGGGCAGAAAAACTGTTTTTT.

The table lists this clone with a few counts. The CDR3 sequence: CASSAGGLAMADTQYF. The CDR3 DNA reads TGTGCCAGCAGCGCCGGAGGACTAGCGATGGCAGATACGCAGTATTTT. The chain joins TRBV7-2 to TRBJ2-3; TRBD2 matches at 9 bases. Germline lookup yields CDR1 SGHTA and CDR2 FQGNSA. The CDR3 is 16 amino acids. V shed 5 bases, J shed 4 bases, and the junction held 10 bases outside the gene matches. The full variable domain, completed using reference TRBV7-2 and TRBJ2-3, is GAGVSQSPSNKVTEKGKDVELRCDPISGHTALYWYRQSLGQGLEFLIYFQGNSAPDKSGLPSDRFSAERTGGSVSTLTIQRTQQEDSAVYLCASSAGGLAMADTQYFGPGTRLTVL.

The chain joins TRBV29-1 to TRBJ1-1, with D unresolved. V lost 4 bases and J 4 bases, leaving 10 bases between the germline ends. This CDR3 has 12 residues. Germline-derived CDR1 and CDR2 are SQVTM and ANQGSEA. The CDR3 spells CSVGSGGTEAFF. CDR3 in DNA: TGCAGCGTTGGGTCGGGTGGCACTGAAGCTTTCTTT.

The chain is built from TRBV4-1 and TRBJ2-4; TRBD2 aligns across 7 bases. The CDR3 has 15 amino acids. V lost 5 bases and J lost 4; bases outside the gene matches: 8. Germline V gene sequence: CDR1 MGHRA, CDR2 YSYEKL. CDR3 region: CASSYPGRVKNIQYF. In nucleotides, the CDR3 is TGCGCCAGCAGCTACCCGGGGAGGGTTAAAAACATTCAGTACTTC.

The genes are TRBV4-1 and TRBJ2-3, with 9 bases lining up with TRBD2. V lost 1 base and J lost 6; bases outside the gene matches: 11. The germline gives CDR1 MGHRA, CDR2 YSYEKL. The CDR3 extends over 17 amino acids. The CDR3 DNA reads as TGCGCCAGCAGCCAAGCTCCACCGGGACTAGCACCGGATACGCAGTATTTT. Translating gives CASSQAPPGLAPDTQYF.

The chain combines TRBV19 with TRBJ2-1; no clear D. Germline V lookup: CDR1 LNHDA, CDR2 SQIVND (reference sequence). This CDR3 spans 13 amino acids. The ends were cut back, 0 bases at V and 9 bases at J, with 9 bases in the middle. The CDR3 region is CASSIDQSGEQFF. The CDR3, as DNA: TGTGCCAGTAGTATAGATCAGTCGGGTGAGCAGTTCTTC.

The V gene is TRBV23-1, the J gene TRBJ1-5, with a tentative D call TRBD1 (5 bases). TRBV23-1 is an open reading frame whose function is uncertain. V shed 2 bases and J shed 8 bases, with 10 bases lying between them. The CDR3 is 13 amino acids. DNA of the CDR3: TGCGCCAGCAGTCAAGGGGGACGCAAGCCCCAGCATTTT. Its protein is CASSQGGRKPQHF.

This clone was picked up a small number of times. The J gene is TRBJ2-7, the V gene TRBV4-1; 11 bases match TRBD2. The CDR3 loop spans 17 amino acids. Germline V gene lookup returns CDR1 MGHRA and CDR2 YSYEKL. Trimming cost V 4 bases and J 1 base; bases outside gene matches: 9. The CDR3 protein is CASSRIWGTSGSYEQYF. The CDR3 coding sequence is TGCGCCAGCAGCCGCATCTGGGGGACTAGCGGATCCTACGAGCAGTACTTC.

The gene calls are TRBV30 and TRBJ1-4; weak D call: TRBD1 (6 bases). The CDR3 is 13 amino acids. V lost 2 bases and J lost 8, with 12 bases in between. Germline V lookup: CDR1 GTSNPN, CDR2 SVGIG (reference sequence). CDR3 in amino acids: CAWSKGEQEKLFF. The CDR3 region has the DNA TGTGCCTGGAGTAAGGGGGAGCAGGAAAAACTGTTTTTT.

This clone was found a few times. This chain connects TRBV29-1 to TRBJ2-2; either TRBD1 or TRBD2 may fit D (5 bases each). CDR1 and CDR2 from the germline V gene are SQVTM and ANQGSEA. This CDR3 is built from 14 residues. Trimming stripped 1 base from V and 4 bases from J, with 10 bases between. The CDR3 sequence is CSVEVGPTTGELFF. DNA for the CDR3: TGCAGCGTTGAAGTGGGACCTACCACCGGGGAGCTGTTTTTT.

This chain connects TRBV4-2 to TRBJ2-3, with TRBD2 matching over 8 bases. Trimming cost V 4 bases and J 4 bases; bases outside gene matches: 7. This CDR3 is built from 15 residues. The germline gives CDR1 LGHNA, CDR2 YNFKEQ. The CDR3 here is CASSRGVAGPDTQYF. The CDR3 DNA sequence: TGTGCCAGCAGCCGTGGGGTAGCGGGACCAGATACGCAGTATTTT.

Turning to this clone: At the DNA level, this CDR3 is encoded by other sequences in the same sample as well. The rearrangement joins TRBV18 to TRBJ2-6; the D is unclear. This CDR3 comprises 14 residues. V shed 0 bases and J shed 0 bases, with 0 bases lying between them. Germline V gene data show CDR1 as KGHSH and CDR2 as LQKENI. CDR3 amino acids: CASSPPSGANVLTF. The DNA for the CDR3 is TGTGCCAGCTCACCACCCTCTGGGGCCAACGTCCTGACTTTC.

The rearrangement links TRBV10-3 to TRBJ1-2; the D gene is possibly TRBD1 (5 bases). CDR1 is ENHRY and CDR2 is SYGVKD in the germline V gene. Trimming removed 6 bases at V and 0 bases at J, with 14 bases between. This CDR3 spans 15 amino acids. This chain's CDR3 is CAISGHFMANYGYTF. In DNA form, the CDR3 reads TGTGCCATCAGCGGACATTTTATGGCTAACTATGGCTACACCTTC.

Remarks on this clone: Other DNA sequences in the sample encode the same CDR3. The rearrangement uses TRBV9 and TRBJ2-7, with TRBD1 matching 10 bases. The CDR3 extends over 15 amino acids. V shed 3 bases, J shed 1 base, and the junction held 4 bases outside the gene matches. CDR1 SGDLS and CDR2 YYNGEE come from the germline V gene. CDR3 sequence (DNA): TGTGCCAGCAGCGCAAGGGACAGGGGTTCCTACGAGCAGTACTTC. Its translation: CASSARDRGSYEQYF.

The chain uses TRBV23-1 and TRBJ1-5; no clear D. TRBV23-1 belongs to the ORF category, with a function that is uncertain. The length of the CDR3 is 15 residues. Trimming stripped 7 bases from V and 4 bases from J, with 17 bases between. The CDR3 DNA sequence: TGCGCCAGCACCTTTATTCCGGGTCCTAATCAGCCCCAGCATTTT. Residues: CASTFIPGPNQPQHF.

CDR3 DNA: TGTGCCAGCAGCTTCGGGGGCCCCTACGAGCAGTACTTC. Translation: CASSFGGPYEQYF. V gene TRBV11-1 combines with J gene TRBJ2-7, with D possibly being TRBD1 or TRBD2 (6 bases each). The CDR3 is 13 amino acids. Deletions cut 3 bases from V and 2 bases from J, with 8 bases between. Germline CDR1 and CDR2: SGHAT and FQDESV (reference sequence). Full variable domain (remainder filled in from reference TRBV11-1 and TRBJ2-7): EAEVAQSPRYKITEKSQAVAFWCDPISGHATLYWYRQILGQGPELLVQFQDESVVDDSQLPKDRFSAERLKGVDSTLKIQPAELGDSAMYLCASSFGGPYEQYFGPGTRLTVT.

This clone has a handful of counts. The chain's CDR3 is CAWSGRLAKSFNEQFF. The CDR3 DNA reads TGTGCCTGGAGTGGGAGACTAGCGAAATCTTTCAATGAGCAGTTCTTC. This chain joins TRBV30 and TRBJ2-1; 8 bases are shared with TRBD2. The CDR3 has 16 residues. Trimming cost V 1 base and J 6 bases; bases outside gene matches: 11. Germline CDR1 GTSNPN, CDR2 SVGIG (reference sequence).

V is TRBV4-3 and J is TRBJ1-1; D is unclear. Germline values: CDR1 LGHNA, CDR2 YSLEER. CDR3 length: 13 residues. Trimming pared 3 bases from V and 4 bases from J, leaving 9 bases between. CDR3 loop: CASSQSEGTEAFF. CDR3 bases: TGCGCCAGCAGCCAGAGCGAGGGCACTGAAGCTTTCTTT.

This clone has only a few counts. J is TRBJ2-7 and V is TRBV30; the match to TRBD1 covers 10 bases. This CDR3 has 14 residues. V shed 0 bases and J 6 bases; nucleotides not matched to a gene: 5. Looked up from germline, CDR1 is GTSNPN and CDR2 is SVGIG (reference sequence). In nucleotides, the CDR3 is TGTGCCTGGAGTGTACGGGACAGGGGAGGCGAGCAGTACTTC. It translates to CAWSVRDRGGEQYF.

The J gene is TRBJ2-7, the V gene TRBV18; unclear D gene. The length of the CDR3 is 13 residues. Germline V lookup: CDR1 KGHSH, CDR2 LQKENI. V gave up 3 bases and J gave up 7 bases, with 13 bases separating them. CDR3 residues: CASSPQPWLEQYF. In DNA form, the CDR3 reads TGTGCCAGCTCACCCCAACCCTGGCTTGAGCAGTACTTC. The variable domain in full, completed from reference TRBV18 and TRBJ2-7, reads NAGVMQNPRHLVRRRGQEARLRCSPMKGHSHVYWYRQLPEEGLKFMVYLQKENIIDESGMPKERFSAEFPKEGPSILRIQQVVRGDSAAYFCASSPQPWLEQYFGPGTRLTVT.

This clone was seen a handful of times. The sample holds other DNA sequences that translate to the same CDR3. The V and J genes are TRBV5-1 and TRBJ2-7; D may be TRBD2 (5 bases). V lost 0 bases, J lost 5 bases, and 9 bases lay in between. Germline lookup yields CDR1 SGHRS and CDR2 YFSETQ. This CDR3 is 13 amino acids long. CDR3 coding DNA: TGCGCCAGCAGCTTGGAAGGGAGCCACGAGCAGTACTTC. Amino acid sequence: CASSLEGSHEQYF.

Comment on this clone: The sample has other DNA sequences that encode this CDR3 too. The chain employs TRBV11-2 and TRBJ2-5, with D unclear. Trimming cost V 1 base and J 5 bases, with 5 bases left between them. Germline loops: CDR1 SGHAT, CDR2 FQNNGV. The CDR3 is 12 amino acids. In DNA form, the CDR3 reads TGTGCCAGCAGCTTAGCCCGTGAGACCCAGTACTTC. Amino acids: CASSLARETQYF.

Note on this clone: This sample also contains other DNA sequences that code for the same CDR3. The chain joins TRBV5-1 to TRBJ2-7, with a tentative D call TRBD1 (6 bases). Germline lookup yields CDR1 SGHRS and CDR2 YFSETQ. There are 12 residues in the CDR3. V dropped 2 bases and J dropped 3 bases, with 6 bases sitting between them. The CDR3 DNA reads as TGCGCCAGCAGCTTAGGGGGCTACGAGCAGTACTTC. Its protein is CASSLGGYEQYF.

This clone occurred a few times. The CDR3 DNA sequence: TGCGCCAGCAGCTTGGCCGGGTTAGAAGGAGAGACCCAGTACTTC. Protein: CASSLAGLEGETQYF. V is TRBV5-1 and J is TRBJ2-5; D call uncertain. This CDR3 region has 15 residues. V was pared by 0 bases and J by 4 bases, with 13 bases between. CDR1 and CDR2 from the germline V gene are SGHRS and YFSETQ.